The source of this T cell receptor (beta chain) is a study of T-cell reconstitution after alpha-beta-depleted transplantation in children. V lost 6 bases and J lost 8, with 16 bases in between. Germline V lookup: CDR1 KGHSH, CDR2 LQKENI. The CDR3 has 14 residues. The library targeted TCRbeta and was prepared with unique molecular identifiers. TCRdb itself ran the PCR reads through MiXCR, one entry per CDR3 protein. Of about 360,000 distinct CDR3 sequences in the sample, 10% to 15% were seen once. This chain connects TRBV18 to TRBJ1-4; perhaps TRBD1 as D (5 bases). Sequenced material: PBMCs, taken from the stem cell graft. The source is a human donor who donated a stem cell graft to a child with Fanconi anemia. As DNA, the CDR3 is TGTGCCAGCTCCACAGGAATGGGTAACGAAAAACTGTTTTTT. Its protein is CASSTGMGNEKLFF.